Sequencing of this T cell receptor beta chain was carried out in a study of blood T cells in healthy people across ages. General study findings and limits: Reliance upon unsorted PBMCs precluded definitive naive versus antigen-experienced comparison. Roughly linear age-related decline in beta diversity appeared, significant by age roughly 40.

A second PCR of 7 to 11 cycles used a sample-barcoded 5' primer and a J-beta primer mix. TCRdb redid the calling of the 5' RACE reads with MiXCR, one entry per CDR3 protein. Among approximately 1.5 million distinct CDR3 sequences listed, around 40% were seen once. Germline assignment: CDR1 DFQATT and CDR2 SNEGSKA (reference sequence). V was shortened by 2 bases and J by 7 bases, with 12 bases between the two germline ends. There are 12 residues in the CDR3. Collection of 9 to 10 milliliters of peripheral blood was performed for each donor. In regard to this clonotype: The antigen is undetermined.

The sample consisted of blood. The rearrangement links TRBV20-1 to TRBJ2-7; D is perhaps TRBD1 (6 bases). This clonotype was obtained from a woman aged 18 to 35 in good health. The CDR3, as DNA: TGCAGTGCTAGACCCAGGGGCAATGAGCAGTACTTC. The encoded protein is CSARPRGNEQYF.